These 30 T cell receptor beta chains share one sample of origin, sequenced in a study of cytomegalovirus exposure and HLA in healthy donors. TCRdb's table, derived via immunoSEQ multiplex PCR, lists solely in-frame clones and lacks some. The sample lists 100,000 to 120,000 clones, roughly 90% seen once, with under 1.5% in the top ten. Sequencing was carried out using PBMCs. The receptor source for this set is a woman in her twenties or thirties in good health and CMV-seropositive.

The chain is built from TRBV4-3 and TRBJ2-7; no definite D call. Germline V gene lookup returns CDR1 LGHNA and CDR2 YSLEER. The CDR3 has 16 residues. Trimming left V 0 bases short and J 1 base short, with 13 bases between. CDR3 amino acids: CASSQDLEHGSYEQYF. The CDR3 bases are TGCGCCAGCAGCCAAGATCTGGAACACGGGTCCTACGAGCAGTACTTC.

The chain recombines TRBV6-5 with TRBJ2-1, with a weak D call TRBD1 (6 bases). The germline V and J ends were trimmed by 0 bases and 9 bases, with 9 bases remaining between them. CDR1 MNHEY and CDR2 SVGAGI come from the germline V gene. This CDR3 spans 13 amino acids. CDR3 nucleotide sequence: TGTGCCAGCAGTTACTCCGGACAGATTGAGCAGTTCTTC. Encoded protein: CASSYSGQIEQFF.

The chain links TRBV12-2 to TRBJ2-7; the DNA was not used to check the table's D call, TRBD2. TRBV12-2 is a known pseudogene. This CDR3 has 17 residues. CDR3 sequence reads: CASRLAGRLAELYEQYF. CDR3 nucleotide sequence: TGTGCAAGTCGCTTAGCGGGCCGACTAGCGGAACTCTACGAGCAGTACTTC.

J is TRBJ2-3 and V is TRBV28; TRBD1 matches 7 bases. The CDR3 consists of 15 residues. Looked up from germline, CDR1 is MDHEN and CDR2 is SYDVKM. V trimming: 5 bases; J trimming: 1 base; junction bases outside the gene matches: 6. The CDR3 bases are TGTGCCAGCAGTGAGACAGGGACCCGCACAGATACGCAGTATTTT. This encodes CASSETGTRTDTQYF.

V gene TRBV19 combines with J gene TRBJ2-5; D possibly corresponds to TRBD2 (6 bases). The CDR3 runs 15 residues. The V and J ends lost 1 base and 3 bases respectively, with 12 bases between them. Germline loops: CDR1 LNHDA, CDR2 SQIVND (reference sequence). For the CDR3, the DNA is TGTGCCAGTAGTATAGGGCGGGACCGAGAAGAGACCCAGTACTTC. It encodes CASSIGRDREETQYF.

The V gene is TRBV27, the J gene TRBJ2-5, with D possibly matching TRBD2 (7 bases). The CDR3 sequence is 14 residues long. Looked up from germline, CDR1 is MNHEY and CDR2 is SMNVEV (reference sequence). The germline V and J ends were trimmed by 8 bases and 0 bases, with 13 bases remaining between them. The CDR3 loop is CASGGGGYQETQYF. As DNA, the CDR3 is TGTGCCAGCGGAGGGGGGGGGTACCAAGAGACCCAGTACTTC.

This clone showed up just once. This chain uses TRBV10-3 with TRBJ2-5, with 9 bases matching TRBD2. J gave up 3 bases and V 7 bases, and 3 bases lay outside the gene matches. This CDR3 is 13 amino acids long. Germline V CDR1 and CDR2: ENHRY, SYGVKD. CDR3 in DNA: TGTGCCATCAAACAGCGGGGGGAAGAGACCCAGTACTTC. This translates into CAIKQRGEETQYF.

This clone turned up a few times. V is TRBV10-3 and J is TRBJ1-6, with 7 bases matching TRBD1. V shed 8 bases, J shed 8 bases, and the junction held 6 bases outside the gene matches. The CDR3 contains 13 residues. CDR1 and CDR2 from the germline V gene are ENHRY and SYGVKD. CDR3 nucleotide sequence: TGTGCCATCGGCGGACAGGCGGATTCACCCCTCCACTTT. Translation: CAIGGQADSPLHF.

V is TRBV30 and J is TRBJ1-1, with 8 bases identical to TRBD1. With 5 bases clipped from V and 5 bases from J, the junction kept 7 bases outside the gene matches. The CDR3 consists of 13 residues. Germline CDR1 GTSNPN, CDR2 SVGIG (reference sequence). The DNA for the CDR3 is TGTGCCTGGGACAGGGGATTGCGGACTGAAGCTTTCTTT. Translating it yields CAWDRGLRTEAFF.

This chain's CDR3 is CASSLLGEAGTEAFF. The CDR3 bases are TGTGCCAGCAGCTTACTGGGTGAGGCGGGCACTGAAGCTTTCTTT. The V gene is TRBV7-8, the J gene TRBJ1-1; D is unclear. Trimming pared 2 bases from V and 4 bases from J, leaving 14 bases between. The CDR3 is 15 amino acids. From germline, CDR1 is SGHVS and CDR2 FQNEAQ.

This clone was seen a handful of times. For the CDR3, the DNA is TGTGCCAGCAGCTTAGAGGGACTAGCAGGGACCCAGTACTTC. Amino acid sequence: CASSLEGLAGTQYF. The J gene is TRBJ2-5, the V gene TRBV11-2; 9 positions match TRBD2. The J segment lost 7 bases and the V segment lost 0 bases, leaving 3 bases of the junction unmatched. CDR1 is SGHAT and CDR2 is FQNNGV in the germline V gene. The CDR3 spans 14 residues.

The J gene is TRBJ2-2, the V gene TRBV28; a possible D gene is TRBD1 (5 bases). Trimming stripped 2 bases from V and 1 base from J, with 8 bases between. The CDR3 runs to 15 residues. The V gene's germline CDR1 is MDHEN and CDR2 SYDVKM. The CDR3: CASSLTGQNTGELFF. The CDR3 coding sequence is TGTGCCAGCAGTTTAACCGGACAGAACACCGGGGAGCTGTTTTTT.

V usage is TRBV5-6 and J usage is TRBJ2-7; TRBD1 might be the D (6 bases). Germline V gene data show CDR1 as SGHDT and CDR2 as YYEEEE. The length of the CDR3 is 15 residues. V gave up 2 bases and J gave up 2 bases, with 14 bases separating them. The DNA of the CDR3 is TGTGCCAGCAGCTTCGGAACAGGGAGTACCTACGAGCAGTACTTC. Protein product: CASSFGTGSTYEQYF. Full variable domain (remainder filled in from reference TRBV5-6 and TRBJ2-7): DAGVTQSPTHLIKTRGQQVTLRCSPKSGHDTVSWYQQALGQGPQFIFQYYEEEERQRGNFPDRFSGHQFPNYSSELNVNALLLGDSALYLCASSFGTGSTYEQYFGPGTRLTVT.

The chain has TRBV6-6 and TRBJ2-5; 7 nucleotides align to TRBD1. This CDR3 contains 15 residues. The ends lost 6 bases at V and 7 bases at J; junction bases unmatched: 14. Germline V gives CDR1 MNHNY, CDR2 SVGAGI (reference sequence). The CDR3 DNA is TGTGCCAGCAGCACCAGGGAAACAGGGGTTGGGACCCAGTACTTC. Translated, it gives CASSTRETGVGTQYF.

The DNA for the CDR3 is TGTGCCAGCAGTGAAGGGGGCCCCTTCGGAGCTTTCTTT. Translated: CASSEGGPFGAFF. The chain uses TRBV6-1 and TRBJ1-1; D may be TRBD1 (5 bases). The CDR3 has 13 residues. Germline V gene data show CDR1 as MNHNS and CDR2 as SASEGT. Trimming cost V 1 base and J 10 bases, with 13 bases left between them.

J is TRBJ2-1 and V is TRBV19, with D maybe TRBD1 (6 bases). Trimming left V 3 bases short and J 4 bases short, with 13 bases between. CDR3 size: 15 residues. The V gene's germline CDR1 is LNHDA and CDR2 SQIVND (reference sequence). For the CDR3, the DNA is TGTGCCAGTAGTATTCAGGGGCTCCGATACAATGAGCAGTTCTTC. This encodes CASSIQGLRYNEQFF.

The gene calls are TRBV27 and TRBJ2-1; tentatively, D is TRBD2 (5 bases). CDR3 length: 13 amino acids. Germline V gene lookup returns CDR1 MNHEY and CDR2 SMNVEV (reference sequence). Trimming pared 6 bases from V and 3 bases from J, leaving 9 bases between. The CDR3 DNA reads TGTGCCAGCAGCCGGGGTGGCTACAATGAGCAGTTCTTC. Its protein product is CASSRGGYNEQFF.

This rearrangement joins TRBV13 to TRBJ1-3; a possible D gene is TRBD1 (6 bases). Germline V gene data show CDR1 as PRHDT and CDR2 as FYEKMQ (reference sequence). The V end was cut by 5 bases, the J end by 0 bases, with 14 bases between. The CDR3 is 16 residues long. The CDR3 bases are TGTGCCAGCAGCACCCTGGACAGCCTCTCTGGAAACACCATATATTTT. It is translated as CASSTLDSLSGNTIYF.

This chain uses TRBV16 with TRBJ2-1; D not resolved. The CDR3 is made up of 16 amino acids. Deletions cut 0 bases from V and 0 bases from J, with 9 bases between. Germline V lookup: CDR1 KGHSY, CDR2 FQNENV. The CDR3 here is CASSQSDSSSYNEQFF. Here the CDR3 DNA reads TGTGCCAGCAGCCAATCTGACTCGAGCTCCTACAATGAGCAGTTCTTC.

The chain uses TRBV27 and TRBJ1-1, with 7 bases aligning to TRBD1. V lost 5 bases, J lost 8 bases, and 5 bases stayed unmatched. This CDR3 is 12 amino acids long. Germline loops: CDR1 MNHEY, CDR2 SMNVEV (reference sequence). The DNA for the CDR3 is TGTGCCAGCAGTGGGCAGGACAGGGAAGCTTTCTTT. Amino acids: CASSGQDREAFF.

This clone was seen just once. The chain recombines TRBV28 with TRBJ1-3, with TRBD1 as a possible D gene (5 bases). Germline CDR1 is MDHEN and CDR2 is SYDVKM. This CDR3 has 11 amino acids. V was pared by 0 bases and J by 12 bases, with 6 bases between. Written as DNA, the CDR3 is TGTGCCAGCAGTTTATGGGGGGGCATATATTTT. It yields the protein CASSLWGGIYF.

The rearrangement joins TRBV7-2 to TRBJ1-2; D gene unclear. CDR1 and CDR2 (germline): SGHTA, FQGNSA. Trimming took 5 bases from V and 8 from J, leaving 24 bases between them. The CDR3 loop spans 16 amino acids. This CDR3 is CASSIRALRGRWGYTF. The CDR3 DNA reads TGTGCCAGCAGCATCCGGGCCCTACGAGGGCGTTGGGGCTACACCTTC.

This sequence joins TRBV30 and TRBJ2-1; D gene uncertain. The CDR3 is made up of 12 amino acids. Trimming took off 2 bases at V and 5 bases at J, with 7 bases between the two ends. Germline values: CDR1 GTSNPN, CDR2 SVGIG (reference sequence). DNA for the CDR3: TGTGCCTGGAGTAGCAACGACAATGAGCAGTTCTTC. It specifies CAWSSNDNEQFF.

The chain is built from TRBV18 and TRBJ1-2; D not certain. The germline V and J ends were trimmed by 1 base and 3 bases, with 6 bases remaining between them. CDR3 length: 13 residues. The V gene's germline CDR1 is KGHSH and CDR2 LQKENI. CDR3 coding DNA: TGTGCCAGCTCACCACAGGGAGACTATGGCTACACCTTC. Translation gives CASSPQGDYGYTF.

The chain combines TRBV5-1 with TRBJ2-5; 12 bases are a match to TRBD1. The ends lost 4 bases at V and 5 bases at J; junction bases unmatched: 6. Germline CDR1 reads SGHRS; CDR2 reads YFSETQ. This CDR3 has 15 amino acids. CDR3 DNA sequence: TGCGCCAGCAGCCCGGGACAGGGGGCAGGGGAGACCCAGTACTTC. Encoded protein: CASSPGQGAGETQYF.

The rearrangement links TRBV7-9 to TRBJ1-5; D is unclear. Germline CDR1 SEHNR, CDR2 FQNEAQ (reference sequence). The CDR3 has 14 amino acids. Trimming removed 5 bases at V and 0 bases at J, with 8 bases between. CDR3 loop: CASSDHSSNQPQHF. The CDR3 coding sequence is TGTGCCAGCAGCGACCACAGTAGCAATCAGCCCCAGCATTTT. The complete variable domain, with remaining parts taken from reference TRBV7-9 and TRBJ1-5, reads DTGVSQNPRHKITKRGQNVTFRCDPISEHNRLYWYRQTLGQGPEFLTYFQNEAQLEKSRLLSDRFSAERPKGSFSTLEIQRTEQGDSAMYLCASSDHSSNQPQHFGDGTRLSIL.

The V and J genes are TRBV7-2 and TRBJ2-6; the match to TRBD2 covers 9 bases. The CDR3 extends over 17 amino acids. V shed 5 bases and J 1 base; nucleotides not matched to a gene: 6. CDR1 is SGHTA, CDR2 FQGNSA, per germline. This chain's CDR3 is CASSTGTSFSGANVLTF. CDR3 in DNA: TGTGCCAGCAGCACAGGGACTAGCTTTTCTGGGGCCAACGTCCTGACTTTC.

The table lists this clone with many counts. The CDR3 loop reads CASSLVRGAEEQFF. CDR3 DNA sequence: TGTGCCAGCAGCTTGGTACGGGGGGCAGAAGAGCAGTTCTTC. V usage is TRBV5-6 and J usage is TRBJ2-1, with D maybe TRBD2 (7 bases). Trimming removed 0 bases at V and 10 bases at J, with 14 bases between. The length of the CDR3 is 14 residues. Looked up from germline, CDR1 is SGHDT and CDR2 is YYEEEE.

This chain connects TRBV28 to TRBJ1-4, with 8 positions matching TRBD1. Germline V CDR1 and CDR2: MDHEN, SYDVKM. V was clipped by 6 bases and J by 13 bases; unmatched bases: 16. The CDR3 is made up of 15 amino acids. CDR3 in amino acids: CASSRDRSITPTLFF. CDR3 sequence (DNA): TGTGCCAGCAGCCGGGACAGGTCGATTACACCAACACTGTTTTTT.

The CDR3 protein is CASSQGQTLSTEAFF. For the CDR3, the DNA is TGCGCCAGCAGCCAAGGCCAGACTCTGAGCACTGAAGCTTTCTTT. The chain carries TRBV4-3 and TRBJ1-1; no reliable D call. The CDR3 consists of 15 residues. The V and J ends lost 1 base and 4 bases respectively, with 13 bases between them. CDR1 is LGHNA and CDR2 is YSLEER in the germline V gene.